The sequence of this T cell receptor beta chain was determined in a study of blood T cell repertoires in COVID-19. With 1 base clipped from V and 2 bases from J, the junction kept 2 bases outside the gene matches. CDR3 length equals 15 residues. CDR1 and CDR2 (germline): MGHRA, YSYEKL. In the authors' workflow: Nucleated cell number was recorded as an estimate derived from reference gene primer amplification. Produced via immunoSEQ multiplex PCR; TCRdb's table is partial and in-frame only. D and trimming were read from the DNA, whereas the V and J calls and clone size are those reported in that table. The sample shows hundreds of thousands of clones, about 87% of them seen only once.

The chain has TRBV4-1 and TRBJ2-3; 8 nucleotides match TRBD1. This TCR was sampled from a human donor in a cohort sampled during active COVID-19. The source material was peripheral blood. The CDR3 loop is CASSQGDRITDTQYF. Written as DNA, the CDR3 is TGCGCCAGCAGCCAAGGGGACAGGATCACAGATACGCAGTATTTT.